The sequence of this T cell receptor beta chain was determined in a study of cytomegalovirus exposure and HLA in healthy donors. The CDR3 is made up of 16 amino acids. Germline CDR1 reads SGHTA; CDR2 reads FQGNSA. After removal of 7 bases from V and 5 bases from J, the junction contained 14 bases not matched to a gene. Primers included in the PCR were 60 Vbeta and 13 Jbeta primers. The protocol was immunoSEQ multiplex PCR, while the TCRdb copy is restricted to in-frame clones and leaves out a portion. The table has 84,000 or so clones, over 60% seen once. This clonotype was sampled from a man under 40 in good health and CMV-seronegative. The chain carries TRBV7-2 and TRBJ1-2; 9 bases agree with TRBD1. The sequencing input was PBMCs. The DNA for the CDR3 is TGTGCCAGCAACCCTCAGGGACAGGGTTGGAGTTATGGCTACACCTTC. It is translated as CASNPQGQGWSYGYTF.